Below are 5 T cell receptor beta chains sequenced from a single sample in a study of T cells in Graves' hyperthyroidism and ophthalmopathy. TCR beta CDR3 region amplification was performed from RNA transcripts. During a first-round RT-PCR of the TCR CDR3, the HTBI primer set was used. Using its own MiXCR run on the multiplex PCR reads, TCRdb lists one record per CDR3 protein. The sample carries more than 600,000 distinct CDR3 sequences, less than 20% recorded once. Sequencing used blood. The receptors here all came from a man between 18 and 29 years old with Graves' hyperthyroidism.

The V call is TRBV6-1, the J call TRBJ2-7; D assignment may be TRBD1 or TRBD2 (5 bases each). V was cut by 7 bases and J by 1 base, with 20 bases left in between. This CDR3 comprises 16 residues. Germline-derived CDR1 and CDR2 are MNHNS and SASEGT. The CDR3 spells CASTPDPRDASYEQYF. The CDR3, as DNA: TGTGCCAGCACCCCCGATCCCCGGGACGCTTCCTACGAGCAGTACTTC.

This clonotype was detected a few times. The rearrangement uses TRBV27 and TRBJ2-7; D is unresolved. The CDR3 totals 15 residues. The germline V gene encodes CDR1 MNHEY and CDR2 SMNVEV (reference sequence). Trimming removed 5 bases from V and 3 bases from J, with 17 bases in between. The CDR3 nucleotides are TGTGCCAGCAGTGCCTTTCTGGGCAATGGCTACGAGCAGTACTTC. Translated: CASSAFLGNGYEQYF.

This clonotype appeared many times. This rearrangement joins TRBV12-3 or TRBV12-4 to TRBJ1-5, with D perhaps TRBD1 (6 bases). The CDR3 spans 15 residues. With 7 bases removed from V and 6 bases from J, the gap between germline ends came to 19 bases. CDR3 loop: CASTTQQGGGQPQHF. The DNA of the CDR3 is TGTGCCAGCACCACTCAACAGGGAGGGGGTCAGCCCCAGCATTTT.

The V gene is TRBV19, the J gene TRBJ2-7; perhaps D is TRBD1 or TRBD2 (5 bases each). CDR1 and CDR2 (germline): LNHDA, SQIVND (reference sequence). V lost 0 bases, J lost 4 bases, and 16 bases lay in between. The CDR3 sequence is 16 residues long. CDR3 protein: CASSIDVRDGDYEQYF. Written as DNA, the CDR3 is TGTGCCAGTAGTATAGATGTCAGGGACGGGGATTACGAGCAGTACTTC.

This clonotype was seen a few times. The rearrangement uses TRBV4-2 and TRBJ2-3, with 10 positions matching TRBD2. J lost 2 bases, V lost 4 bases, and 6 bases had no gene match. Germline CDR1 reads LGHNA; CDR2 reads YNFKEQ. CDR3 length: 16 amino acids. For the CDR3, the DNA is TGTGCCAGCAGCCGTCTAGCGGGAGTCCTCACAGATACGCAGTATTTT. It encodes CASSRLAGVLTDTQYF.